This is a list of T cell receptor beta chains from one sample in a study of T-cell memory formation after mild COVID-19. TCRdb re-derived calls from the 5' RACE reads in MiXCR, one entry per CDR3 protein. The table includes 55,000 to 75,000 distinct CDR3 sequences, around 30% detected once. Sequencing input: PBMCs or a T cell subset sorted from them (not recorded which). These receptors originate from a man aged 18 to 29 who had mild COVID-19 (a few samples of this study predate the infection). Cell type and time point are not known. Both conserved end residues are part of each CDR3. Fields, in order: clone size, V gene, J gene, CDR3 protein. The size field is filled for only some rows; it gives once, few, many or a size class.

>-|TRBV7-6|TRBJ1-4
CASSFRATNEKLFF
>-|TRBV19|TRBJ2-3
CASLISGGAADTQYF
>many|TRBV5-6|TRBJ2-3
CASSLAVAGVSDTQYF
>-|TRBV30|TRBJ1-3
CAWSMSVGSGNTIYF
>-|TRBV12-3/TRBV12-4|TRBJ2-2
CASSNRQGVTGELFF
>-|TRBV29-1|TRBJ2-7
CSVEDLLSTGSYEQYF
>-|TRBV4-1|TRBJ2-7
CASSQAQGYEQYF
>few|TRBV12-3/TRBV12-4|TRBJ2-6
CASIERDPGSPGANVLTF
>-|TRBV12-3/TRBV12-4|TRBJ2-7
CASRSGPANEQYF
>-|TRBV7-9|TRBJ2-7
CASSSWGGQGPYEQYF
>-|TRBV4-3|TRBJ1-2
CASNRDRGAYGYTF
>many|TRBV25-1|TRBJ2-5
CASTVSFGRELAQETQYF
>-|TRBV12-3/TRBV12-4|TRBJ1-5
CASSPVGPKPNQPQHF
>-|TRBV27|TRBJ1-5
CASSLYGTGKYQPQHF
>few|TRBV3-1|TRBJ2-4
CASSQDLKGNIQYF
>-|TRBV7-2|TRBJ1-2
CASSLVGGQAYYGYTF
>few|TRBV28|TRBJ1-5
CASRVDGGNQPQHF
>few|TRBV12-3/TRBV12-4|TRBJ2-4
CASSPTGTPSGF
>-|TRBV27|TRBJ2-7
CASSLEGADEQYF
>many|TRBV7-8|TRBJ2-1
CASSVLAGVDRNEQFF
>-|TRBV7-9|TRBJ1-4
CASGTLNEKLFF
>few|TRBV11-2|TRBJ2-1
CASSPLLLGTSRPYNEQFF
>few|TRBV29-1|TRBJ1-1
CSVDTNTEAFF
>-|TRBV6-5|TRBJ2-5
CASTYGVPETQYF
>few|TRBV5-5|TRBJ2-3
CASSFLGQGYGDTQYF
>-|TRBV28|TRBJ2-4
CASSFQGQGRDKNIQYF
>-|TRBV4-3|TRBJ2-3
CASREGGGATDTQYF
>-|TRBV7-6|TRBJ2-1
CASRGNEQFF
>few|TRBV6-1|TRBJ2-1
CASSEAYRGYYNEQFF
>-|TRBV6-2/TRBV6-3|TRBJ1-6
CASSRDENSPLHF
>few|TRBV6-5|TRBJ1-2
CASSGHYGYTF
>-|TRBV4-3|TRBJ2-7
CASSTSENYEQYF